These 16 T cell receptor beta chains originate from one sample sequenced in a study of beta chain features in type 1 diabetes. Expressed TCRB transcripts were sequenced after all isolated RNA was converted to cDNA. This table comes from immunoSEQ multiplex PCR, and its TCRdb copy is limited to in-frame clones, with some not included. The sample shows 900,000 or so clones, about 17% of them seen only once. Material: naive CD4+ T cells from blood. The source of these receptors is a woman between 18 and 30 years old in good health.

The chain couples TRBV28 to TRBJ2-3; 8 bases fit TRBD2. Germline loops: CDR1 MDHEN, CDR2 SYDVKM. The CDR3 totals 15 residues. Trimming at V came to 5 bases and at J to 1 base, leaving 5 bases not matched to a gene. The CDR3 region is CASSRAGAGTDTQYF. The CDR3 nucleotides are TGTGCCAGCAGTAGAGCGGGAGCGGGCACAGATACGCAGTATTTT.

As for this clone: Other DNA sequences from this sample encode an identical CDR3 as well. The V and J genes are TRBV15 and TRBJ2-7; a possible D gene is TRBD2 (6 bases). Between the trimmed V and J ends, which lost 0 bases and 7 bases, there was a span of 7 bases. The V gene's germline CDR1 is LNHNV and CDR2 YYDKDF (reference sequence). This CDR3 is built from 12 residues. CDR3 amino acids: CATSRDRGEQYF. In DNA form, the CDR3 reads TGTGCCACCAGCAGAGATCGGGGGGAGCAGTACTTC.

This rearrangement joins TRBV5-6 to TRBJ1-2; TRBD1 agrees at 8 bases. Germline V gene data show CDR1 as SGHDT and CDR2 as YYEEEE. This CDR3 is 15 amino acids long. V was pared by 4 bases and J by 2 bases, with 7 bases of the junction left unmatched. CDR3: CASSPQGGRNYGYTF. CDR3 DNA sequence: TGTGCCAGCAGCCCACAGGGGGGCCGAAACTATGGCTACACCTTC.

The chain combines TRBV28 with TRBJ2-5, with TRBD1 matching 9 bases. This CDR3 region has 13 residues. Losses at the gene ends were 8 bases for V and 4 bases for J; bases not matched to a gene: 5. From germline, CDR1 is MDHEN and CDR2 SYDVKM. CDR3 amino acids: CASRRTGAETQYF. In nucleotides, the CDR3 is TGTGCCAGCCGGAGGACAGGGGCAGAGACCCAGTACTTC.

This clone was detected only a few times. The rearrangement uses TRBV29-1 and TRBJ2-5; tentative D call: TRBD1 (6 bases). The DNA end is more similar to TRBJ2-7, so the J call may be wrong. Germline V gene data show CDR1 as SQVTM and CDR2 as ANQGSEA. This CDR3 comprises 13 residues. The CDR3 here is CSVEVDSPYEQYF. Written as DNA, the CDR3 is TGCAGCGTTGAGGTGGACAGCCCCTACGAGCAGTACTTC.

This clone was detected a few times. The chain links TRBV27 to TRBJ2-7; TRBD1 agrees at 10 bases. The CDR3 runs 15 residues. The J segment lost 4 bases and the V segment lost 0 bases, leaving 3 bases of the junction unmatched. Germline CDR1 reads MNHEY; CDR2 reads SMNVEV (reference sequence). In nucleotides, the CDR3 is TGTGCCAGCAGTTTATCGGGACAGGGGTCTTACGAGCAGTACTTC. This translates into CASSLSGQGSYEQYF.

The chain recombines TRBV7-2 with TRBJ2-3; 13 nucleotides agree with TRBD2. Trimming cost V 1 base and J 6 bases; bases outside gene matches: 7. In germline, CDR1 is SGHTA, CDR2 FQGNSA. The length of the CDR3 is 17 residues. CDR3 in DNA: TGTGCCAGCAGCTTAGAGAGAGGGACTAGCGGGATTGATACGCAGTATTTT. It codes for CASSLERGTSGIDTQYF.

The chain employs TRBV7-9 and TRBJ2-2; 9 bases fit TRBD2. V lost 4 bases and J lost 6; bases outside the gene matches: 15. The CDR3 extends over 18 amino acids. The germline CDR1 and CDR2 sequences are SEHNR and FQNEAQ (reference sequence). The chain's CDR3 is CASSSGGGRAFFAGELFF. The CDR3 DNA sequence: TGTGCCAGCAGCTCCGGAGGCGGGAGGGCATTTTTCGCCGGGGAGCTGTTTTTT.

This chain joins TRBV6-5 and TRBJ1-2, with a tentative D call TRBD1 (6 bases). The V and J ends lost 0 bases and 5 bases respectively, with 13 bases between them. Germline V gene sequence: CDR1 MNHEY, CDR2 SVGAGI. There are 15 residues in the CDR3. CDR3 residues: CASSYSNQGLYGYTF. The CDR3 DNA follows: TGTGCCAGCAGTTACTCGAATCAGGGGCTTTATGGCTACACCTTC.

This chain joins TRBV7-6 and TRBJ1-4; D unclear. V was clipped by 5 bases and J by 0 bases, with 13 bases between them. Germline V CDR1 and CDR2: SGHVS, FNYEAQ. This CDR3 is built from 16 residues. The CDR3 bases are TGTGCCAGCAGCGAAAAACCAAGGTCAACTAATGAAAAACTGTTTTTT. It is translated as CASSEKPRSTNEKLFF. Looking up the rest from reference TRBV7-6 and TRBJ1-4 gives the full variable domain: GAGVSQSPRYKVTKRGQDVALRCDPISGHVSLYWYRQALGQGPEFLTYFNYEAQQDKSGLPNDRFSAERPEGSISTLTIQRTEQRDSAMYRCASSEKPRSTNEKLFFGSGTQLSVL.

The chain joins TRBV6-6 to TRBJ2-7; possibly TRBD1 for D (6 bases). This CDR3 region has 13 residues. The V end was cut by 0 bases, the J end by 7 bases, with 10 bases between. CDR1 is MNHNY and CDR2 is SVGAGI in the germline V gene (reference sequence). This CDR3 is CASSYSRTGEQYF. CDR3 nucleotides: TGTGCCAGCAGTTACTCCCGTACAGGGGAGCAGTACTTC.

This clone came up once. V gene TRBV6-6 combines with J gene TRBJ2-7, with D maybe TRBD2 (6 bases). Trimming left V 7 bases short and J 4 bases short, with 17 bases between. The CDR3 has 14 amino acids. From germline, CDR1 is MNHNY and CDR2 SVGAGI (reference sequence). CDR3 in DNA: TGTGCCAGCACCTTACGACCTCGGGGGTACGAGCAGTACTTC. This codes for CASTLRPRGYEQYF.

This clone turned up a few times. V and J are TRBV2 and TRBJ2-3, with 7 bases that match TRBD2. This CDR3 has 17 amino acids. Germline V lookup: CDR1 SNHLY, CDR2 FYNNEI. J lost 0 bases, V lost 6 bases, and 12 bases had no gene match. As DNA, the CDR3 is TGTGCCAGCAGCGACTCAGCGGGACTTACTAGCACAGATACGCAGTATTTT. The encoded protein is CASSDSAGLTSTDTQYF.

The CDR3 sequence: CASRSTGVGANVLTF. The CDR3, as DNA: TGTGCCAGCAGGTCGACAGGGGTCGGGGCCAACGTCCTGACTTTC. This chain links TRBV28 with TRBJ2-6; 8 bases fit TRBD1. After removal of 6 bases from V and 4 bases from J, the junction contained 5 bases not matched to a gene. CDR1 is MDHEN, CDR2 SYDVKM, per germline. The CDR3 is 15 residues long.

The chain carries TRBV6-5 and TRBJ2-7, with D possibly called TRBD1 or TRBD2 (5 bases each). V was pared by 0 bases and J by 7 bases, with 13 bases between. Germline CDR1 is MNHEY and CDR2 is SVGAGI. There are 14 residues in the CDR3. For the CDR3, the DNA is TGTGCCAGCAGTTACTCGCCAGGGAGTAGGGAGCAGTACTTC. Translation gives CASSYSPGSREQYF.

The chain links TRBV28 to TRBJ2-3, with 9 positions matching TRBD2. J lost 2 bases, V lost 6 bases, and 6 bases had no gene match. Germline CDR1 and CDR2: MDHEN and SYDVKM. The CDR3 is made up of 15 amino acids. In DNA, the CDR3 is TGTGCCAGCAGGGGAGCGGGAGGCAACACAGATACGCAGTATTTT. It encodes CASRGAGGNTDTQYF.